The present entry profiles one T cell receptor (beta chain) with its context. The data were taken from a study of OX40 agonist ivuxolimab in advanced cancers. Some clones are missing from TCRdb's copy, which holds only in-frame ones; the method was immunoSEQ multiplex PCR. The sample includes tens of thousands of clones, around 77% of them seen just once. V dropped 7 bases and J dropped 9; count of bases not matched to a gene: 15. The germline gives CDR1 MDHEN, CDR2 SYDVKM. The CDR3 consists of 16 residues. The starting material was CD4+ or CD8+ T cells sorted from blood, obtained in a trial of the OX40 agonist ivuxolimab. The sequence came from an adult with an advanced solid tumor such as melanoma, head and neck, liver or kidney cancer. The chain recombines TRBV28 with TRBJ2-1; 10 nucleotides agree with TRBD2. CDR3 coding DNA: TGTGCCAGCAATTTGGATGCTAGCGGGAGACTTAGTGAGCAGTTCTTC. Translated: CASNLDASGRLSEQFF.